The rows below give T cell receptor beta chains drawn from one sample of a study of T cells after yellow fever vaccination. TCRdb re-called the 5' RACE reads with MiXCR, one entry per CDR3 protein. Counted here are 310,000 or so distinct CDR3 sequences, approximately 7% occurring once; the ten biggest clones make up roughly a sixth. The starting material was PBMCs, obtained roughly 47 days after the first yellow fever vaccination. The source of these receptors is a man aged 18-30 years who received the YFV17D yellow fever vaccine. CDR3s include the opening cysteine and the closing phenylalanine or tryptophan. A D gene is named only where the DNA matches it firmly. Clone size is not always given. Where it is, it says once, few, many or a class for expanded clones.

TRBV7-2	.	TRBJ1-1	few	TGTGCCAGCAGCTTAGCCCCTCGGGCGAACACTGAAGCTTTCTTT	CASSLAPRANTEAFF
TRBV5-1	.	TRBJ1-1	.	TGCGCCAGCAGCCGGGGGGTCGTGGACACTGAAGCTTTCTTT	CASSRGVVDTEAFF
TRBV9	.	TRBJ2-1	.	TGTGCCAGCAGCGTAGGGTCGCGCACCCACAATGAGCAGTTCTTC	CASSVGSRTHNEQFF
TRBV28	.	TRBJ1-5	.	TGTGCCAGCAGTTTATCAGGGTTTTCTGGGGCTCAGCCCCAGCATTTT	CASSLSGFSGAQPQHF
TRBV9	.	TRBJ1-6	.	TGTGCCAGCAGCGTAGATGGCTCAGGTGGTTCACCCCTCCACTTT	CASSVDGSGGSPLHF
TRBV4-1	.	TRBJ2-6	few	TGCGCCAGCAGCCTGCCGACCAAGCCTGGGGCCAACGTCCTGACTTTC	CASSLPTKPGANVLTF
TRBV2	.	TRBJ2-2	few	TGTGCCATCAGTCGAGGGTTCGGCACCGGGGAGCTGTTTTTT	CAISRGFGTGELFF
TRBV9	.	TRBJ1-6	many	TGTGCCAGCAGCGTAGCAGGGTTCTCACCCCTCCACTTT	CASSVAGFSPLHF
TRBV10-3	TRBD1	TRBJ2-7	few	TGTGCCATCAGGTCCCCAGACAGGGTGCCCTACGAGCAGTACTTC	CAIRSPDRVPYEQYF
TRBV20-1	TRBD2	TRBJ2-1	.	TGCAGTGCCGCAAATAGCGGGGGGGCCTCTGAGCAGTTCTTC	CSAANSGGASEQFF
TRBV5-1	.	TRBJ1-4	few	TGCGCCAGCAGCTCAGTACTACATGCAACTAATGAAAAACTGTTTTTT	CASSSVLHATNEKLFF
TRBV12-3/TRBV12-4	TRBD1	TRBJ1-1	few	TGTGCCAGCAGTGGGACAGGGCCGAACACTGAAGCTTTCTTT	CASSGTGPNTEAFF
TRBV3-1	.	TRBJ1-5	.	TGTGCCAGCTGCCAAGATTTTAGCAGGTTTAGCAATCAGCCCCAGCATTTT	CASCQDFSRFSNQPQHF
TRBV5-1	.	TRBJ1-2	few	TGCGCCAGCAGCTTGGCCGCCGGAAACTATGGCTACACCTTC	CASSLAAGNYGYTF
TRBV2	TRBD1	TRBJ2-7	.	TGTGCCTGCTGTTCCGACTGGACAGGGGGTATCACCTCCTACGAGCAGTACTTC	CACCSDWTGGITSYEQYF
TRBV7-8	.	TRBJ2-7	.	TGTGCCAGCAGTTCGGGGCCAGGCTGGACACGGGATTACGAGCAGTACTTC	CASSSGPGWTRDYEQYF
TRBV5-1	.	TRBJ2-1	few	TGCGCCAGCAGCCCACCAACAGGGAAAGAAGCTGGCAATGAGCAGTTCTTC	CASSPPTGKEAGNEQFF
TRBV29-1	.	TRBJ1-2	few	TGCAGCGTTGAAAACGGGGACAACTATGGCTACACCTTC	CSVENGDNYGYTF
TRBV7-3	TRBD1	TRBJ2-3	many	TGTGCCAGCAGCTCGGGACAGGGGGCAGATACGCAGTATTTT	CASSSGQGADTQYF
TRBV7-2	.	TRBJ1-3	.	TGTGCCAGCAGCTCCCGTCCTTACCCGGGTGGAAACACCATATATTTT	CASSSRPYPGGNTIYF
TRBV5-1	.	TRBJ1-2	many	TGCGCCAGCAGCTTGTCGGGGGCACTTAACTATGGCTACACCTTC	CASSLSGALNYGYTF
TRBV7-9	TRBD2	TRBJ2-3	few	TGTGCCGGGGGCGCCGGGAGCGGGGGTCGCGATACGCAGTATTTT	CAGGAGSGGRDTQYF
TRBV27	.	TRBJ2-5	.	TGTGCCAGCAGCCTAGGGCCCGACGTAGAGACCCAGTACTTC	CASSLGPDVETQYF
TRBV25-1	.	TRBJ2-3	many	TGTGCCAGCAGTTGGAGAGGGGCAGATACGCAGTATTTT	CASSWRGADTQYF
TRBV6-2/TRBV6-3	TRBD1	TRBJ1-5	many	TGTGCCAGCAGTTACGGGACAGGCTATCAGCCCCAGCATTTT	CASSYGTGYQPQHF
TRBV6-1	TRBD1	TRBJ1-5	.	TGTGCCAGCAGCCCTGTGGACAGGGTGGATCAGCCCCAGCATTTT	CASSPVDRVDQPQHF
TRBV7-9	.	TRBJ2-1	few	TGTGCCAGCACCTTACGAGGGGGCTCCTACAATGAGCAGTTCTTC	CASTLRGGSYNEQFF
TRBV29-1	.	TRBJ1-5	few	TGCAGCGTTGCGATGGGGCTGAATCAGCCCCAGCATTTT	CSVAMGLNQPQHF
TRBV19	.	TRBJ1-1	many	TGTGCCAGTAGATTGACAGTGAACACTGAAGCTTTCTTT	CASRLTVNTEAFF
TRBV7-8	TRBD1	TRBJ1-2	.	TGTGCCAGCAGGCCGACAGGGCCCAACTATGGCTACACCTTC	CASRPTGPNYGYTF
TRBV5-6	.	TRBJ2-1	few	TGTGCCAGCAGCTTGGGATATGGGGACCACAATGAGCAGTTCTTC	CASSLGYGDHNEQFF
TRBV9	.	TRBJ2-1	few	TGTGCCAGCAGCTTGTGGGACGGTGACAATGAGCAGTTCTTC	CASSLWDGDNEQFF
TRBV29-1	TRBD1	TRBJ2-3	few	TGCAGCGCCGCCCCGGGGACAGGGGATTGGAATACGCAGTATTTT	CSAAPGTGDWNTQYF
TRBV5-1	.	TRBJ1-2	few	TGCGCCAGCAGCGTGGAATCTTATGGCTACACCTTC	CASSVESYGYTF
TRBV27	.	TRBJ1-5	few	TGTGCCAGCGGCGGGGTCCAGCCCCAGCATTTT	CASGGVQPQHF
TRBV3-1	.	TRBJ1-1	.	TGTGCCAGCAGCCGAGTAGATGGGCTTGAGGCTTTCTTT	CASSRVDGLEAFF
TRBV19	.	TRBJ1-1	many	TGTGCCAGTAGTATGGGACTCAACACTGAAGCTTTCTTT	CASSMGLNTEAFF
TRBV2	.	TRBJ1-1	few	TGTGCCAGCAGACAGGGCCGGTGGGGGACTGAAGCTTTCTTT	CASRQGRWGTEAFF
TRBV29-1	TRBD1	TRBJ2-6	.	TGCAGCGCCGTCGGGACAGGGAGGGTCGGGGCCAACGTCCTGACTTTC	CSAVGTGRVGANVLTF
TRBV7-2	TRBD2	TRBJ2-1	many	TGTGCCAGCAGCCTAGCGGGGGGGCCGAATGAGCAGTTCTTC	CASSLAGGPNEQFF
TRBV7-6	.	TRBJ2-3	.	TGTGCCAGCAGTCAAAGGGCTAGTACTGCAGATACGCAGTATTTT	CASSQRASTADTQYF
TRBV7-2	.	TRBJ2-3	.	TGTGCCAGCAGCTTAGGAGGGTCAAAGGATACGCAGTATTTT	CASSLGGSKDTQYF